The 12 T cell receptor beta chains below all came from one sample that was sequenced in a study of blood T cell repertoires in COVID-19. Produced via immunoSEQ multiplex PCR; TCRdb's table is partial and in-frame only. This repertoire shows roughly 150,000 clones, about four fifths found once; its top ten account for about 1.9%. Sequencing used peripheral blood. The receptor set was obtained from an elderly woman with acute or convalescent COVID-19.

CDR3 residues: CASSRTIPGNSPLHF. In nucleotides, the CDR3 is TGTGCCAGCAGCCGGACAATCCCTGGGAATTCACCCCTCCACTTT. J is TRBJ1-6 and V is TRBV7-8; possible D gene TRBD1, 5 bases. The CDR3 is 15 residues long. Per germline, CDR1 SGHVS and CDR2 FQNEAQ. Deletions cut 5 bases from V and 7 bases from J, with 15 bases between.

The chain employs TRBV4-1 and TRBJ1-2; D not certain. The CDR3 sequence is 15 residues long. V was shortened by 0 bases and J by 0 bases, with 8 bases between the two germline ends. The germline V gene has CDR1 MGHRA and CDR2 YSYEKL. For the CDR3, the DNA is TGCGCCAGCAGCCAAGAACCCGGGGCTAACTATGGCTACACCTTC. The encoded protein is CASSQEPGANYGYTF.

CDR3 protein: CASSLPGVTNEKLFF. CDR3 coding DNA: TGTGCCAGCAGTTTACCAGGGGTGACTAATGAAAAACTGTTTTTT. The gene calls are TRBV28 and TRBJ1-4, with D possibly TRBD1 on 6 matching bases. Between the trimmed V and J ends, which lost 2 bases and 2 bases, there was a span of 9 bases. The CDR3 is 15 amino acids. In germline, CDR1 is MDHEN, CDR2 SYDVKM.

The genes are TRBV7-2 and TRBJ2-5, with TRBD2 matching over 10 bases. The CDR3 is 16 residues long. Germline V lookup: CDR1 SGHTA, CDR2 FQGNSA. Germline trimming cut 1 base from V and 4 bases from J; bases unmatched to any gene: 6. The CDR3 protein is CASSLDRAGGLETQYF. CDR3 nucleotides: TGTGCCAGCAGCTTAGACAGAGCGGGAGGGCTAGAGACCCAGTACTTC.

This rearrangement joins TRBV6-5 to TRBJ1-5; D might be TRBD1 (5 bases). Germline V lookup: CDR1 MNHEY, CDR2 SVGAGI. Trimming shortened V by 7 bases and J by 2 bases, and 15 bases separated the two germline ends. This CDR3 comprises 15 residues. CDR3 in DNA: TGTGCCAGCAAGCTCTCCGGAGGGGGCAATCAGCCCCAGCATTTT. It yields the protein CASKLSGGGNQPQHF.

The rearrangement links TRBV6-4 to TRBJ2-2, with D maybe TRBD2 (5 bases). The V end was cut by 2 bases, the J end by 6 bases, with 10 bases between. CDR3 length: 14 amino acids. Germline CDR1 reads MRHNA; CDR2 reads SNTAGT. The CDR3 nucleotides are TGTGCCAGCAGTGACGCGGGTGGGGCCGGGGAGCTGTTTTTT. Translation: CASSDAGGAGELFF.

This clone was found a few times. This chain joins TRBV14 and TRBJ2-3; the match to TRBD2 covers 8 bases. CDR1 is SGHDN and CDR2 is FVKESK in the germline V gene. This CDR3 region has 19 residues. V lost 0 bases to trimming and J lost 2 bases; unmatched junction nucleotides: 13. The CDR3 sequence: CASSQDPPVAGSYTDTQYF. The DNA for the CDR3 is TGTGCCAGCAGCCAAGATCCCCCGGTAGCGGGATCCTACACAGATACGCAGTATTTT.

This sequence joins TRBV7-3 and TRBJ2-5; 7 bases agree with TRBD2. CDR3 length: 15 residues. Trimming at V came to 2 bases and at J to 2 bases, leaving 5 bases not matched to a gene. The germline gives CDR1 SGHTA, CDR2 FQGTGA. The CDR3 protein is CASSLGEGGQETQYF. The CDR3 nucleotides are TGTGCCAGCAGCTTAGGGGAGGGAGGACAAGAGACCCAGTACTTC.

The genes are TRBV4-3 and TRBJ2-3; 15 bases map to TRBD2. Trimming took 4 bases from V and 2 from J; bases not matched to a gene: 4. Germline V lookup: CDR1 LGHNA, CDR2 YSLEER. The CDR3 totals 17 residues. The CDR3 here is CASSRGTSGGYTDTQYF. CDR3 bases: TGCGCCAGCAGCCGTGGGACTAGCGGGGGGTACACAGATACGCAGTATTTT.

The CDR3 protein is CASTRESQETQYF. CDR3 nucleotide sequence: TGTGCCAGCACCCGTGAGTCGCAAGAGACCCAGTACTTC. The chain is built from TRBV2 and TRBJ2-5; D gene uncertain. In germline, CDR1 is SNHLY, CDR2 FYNNEI. The CDR3 spans 13 residues. Trimming cost V 7 bases and J 2 bases, with 11 bases left between them.

The rearrangement uses TRBV7-8 and TRBJ1-6, with 8 bases fitting TRBD1. The germline CDR1 and CDR2 sequences are SGHVS and FQNEAQ. J lost 9 bases, V lost 6 bases, and 7 bases had no gene match. The CDR3 runs 14 residues. CDR3 residues: CASRLTGGGSPLHF. CDR3 sequence (DNA): TGTGCCAGCAGGTTAACAGGGGGTGGTTCACCCCTCCACTTT.

The CDR3 protein is CARSLEPRGETQYF. The CDR3 coding sequence is TGTGCCAGAAGCTTGGAGCCTAGGGGAGAGACCCAGTACTTC. This chain uses TRBV5-3 with TRBJ2-5; D possibly corresponds to TRBD1 (5 bases). TRBV5-3 is classed as an ORF, of uncertain function. The CDR3 sequence is 14 residues long. V lost 0 bases and J lost 4, with 10 bases in between.